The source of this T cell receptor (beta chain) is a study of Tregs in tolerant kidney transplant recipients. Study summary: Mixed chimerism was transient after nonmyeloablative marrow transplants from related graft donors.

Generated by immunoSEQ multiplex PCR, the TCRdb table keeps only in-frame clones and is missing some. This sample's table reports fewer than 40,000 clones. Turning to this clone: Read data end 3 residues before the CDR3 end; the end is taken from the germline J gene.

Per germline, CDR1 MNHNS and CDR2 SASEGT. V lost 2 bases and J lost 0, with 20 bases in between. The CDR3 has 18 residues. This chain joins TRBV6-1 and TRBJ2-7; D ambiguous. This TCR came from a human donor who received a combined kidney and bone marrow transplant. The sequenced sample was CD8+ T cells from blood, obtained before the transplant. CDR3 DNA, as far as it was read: TGTGCCAGCAGTGAATTTGAGACGGGTGTTGGAAGCTCCTACGAG. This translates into CASSEFETGVGSSYE. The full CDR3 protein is CASSEFETGVGSSYEQYF.